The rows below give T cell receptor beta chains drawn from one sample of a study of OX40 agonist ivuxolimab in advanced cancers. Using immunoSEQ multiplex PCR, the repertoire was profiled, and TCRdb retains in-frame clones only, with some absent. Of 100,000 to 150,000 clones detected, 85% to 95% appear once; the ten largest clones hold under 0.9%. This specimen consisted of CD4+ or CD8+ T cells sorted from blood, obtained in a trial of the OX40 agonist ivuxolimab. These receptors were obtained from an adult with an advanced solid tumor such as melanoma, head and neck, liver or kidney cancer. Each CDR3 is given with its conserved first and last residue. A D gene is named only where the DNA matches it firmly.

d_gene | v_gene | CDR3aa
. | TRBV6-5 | CASSVSIVPGNTIYF
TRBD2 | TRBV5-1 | CASTQVGTSYNEQFF
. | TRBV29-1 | CSALRRWTVGLRSTDTQYF
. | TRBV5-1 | CASSLDPDEQYF
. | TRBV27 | CASMASSSYEQYF
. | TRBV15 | CATSREGVIFYF
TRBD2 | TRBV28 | CASSPRFTSGGKETQYF
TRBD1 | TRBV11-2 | CASSFGTGHSYEQYF
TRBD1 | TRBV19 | CASRITGATNEKLFF
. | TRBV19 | CASSMGGGTQPQHF